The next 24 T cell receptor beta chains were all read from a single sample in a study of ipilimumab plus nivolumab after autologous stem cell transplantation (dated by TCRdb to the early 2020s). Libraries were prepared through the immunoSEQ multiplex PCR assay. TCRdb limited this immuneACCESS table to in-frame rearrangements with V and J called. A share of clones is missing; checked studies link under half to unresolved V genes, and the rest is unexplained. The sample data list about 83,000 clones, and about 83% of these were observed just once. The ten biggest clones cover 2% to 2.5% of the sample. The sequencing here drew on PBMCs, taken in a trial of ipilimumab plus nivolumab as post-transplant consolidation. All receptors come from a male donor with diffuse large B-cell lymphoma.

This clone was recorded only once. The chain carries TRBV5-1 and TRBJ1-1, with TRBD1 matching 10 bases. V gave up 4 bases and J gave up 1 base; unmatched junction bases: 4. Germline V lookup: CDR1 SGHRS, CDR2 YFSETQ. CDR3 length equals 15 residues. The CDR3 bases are TGCGCCAGCAGCGGACAGGGGGACAAGAACACTGAAGCTTTCTTT. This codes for CASSGQGDKNTEAFF.

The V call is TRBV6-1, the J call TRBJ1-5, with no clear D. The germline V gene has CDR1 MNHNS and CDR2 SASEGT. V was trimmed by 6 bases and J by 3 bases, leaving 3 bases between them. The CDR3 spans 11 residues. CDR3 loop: CASRANQPQHF. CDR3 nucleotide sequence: TGTGCCAGCAGGGCCAATCAGCCCCAGCATTTT.

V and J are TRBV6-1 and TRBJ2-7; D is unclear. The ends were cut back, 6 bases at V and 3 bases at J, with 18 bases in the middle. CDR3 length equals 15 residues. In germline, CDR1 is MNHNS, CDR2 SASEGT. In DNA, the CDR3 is TGTGCCAGCAGCCCAAAAGTGGGTGTGGACTACGAGCAGTACTTC. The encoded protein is CASSPKVGVDYEQYF.

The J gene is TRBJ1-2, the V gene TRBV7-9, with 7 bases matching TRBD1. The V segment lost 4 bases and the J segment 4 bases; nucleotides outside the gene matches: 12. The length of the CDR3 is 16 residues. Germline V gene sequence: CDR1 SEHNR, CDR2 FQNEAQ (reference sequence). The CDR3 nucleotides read TGTGCCAGCAGCTCAATTTACAGGGGCGGGGTCTATGGCTACACCTTC. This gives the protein CASSSIYRGGVYGYTF.

Here the CDR3 reads CASSLGGGGASGIGYTQYF. CDR3 DNA: TGTGCCAGCAGCTTAGGAGGCGGGGGGGCATCCGGTATCGGGTATACGCAGTATTTT. The chain has TRBV7-6 and TRBJ2-3; 9 positions agree with TRBD2. Germline loops: CDR1 SGHVS, CDR2 FNYEAQ. V trimming: 1 base; J trimming: 7 bases; junction bases outside the gene matches: 18. The length of the CDR3 is 19 residues.

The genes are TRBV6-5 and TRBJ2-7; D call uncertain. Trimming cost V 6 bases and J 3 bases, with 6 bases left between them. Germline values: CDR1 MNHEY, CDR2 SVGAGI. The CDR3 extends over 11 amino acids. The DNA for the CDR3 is TGTGCCAGCAGAGTGGGCTACGAGCAGTACTTC. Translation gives CASRVGYEQYF.

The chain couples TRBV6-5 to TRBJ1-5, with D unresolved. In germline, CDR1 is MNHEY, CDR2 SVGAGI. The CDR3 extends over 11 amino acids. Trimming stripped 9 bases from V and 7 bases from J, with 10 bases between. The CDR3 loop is CARGKRQPQHF. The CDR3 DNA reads TGTGCCAGGGGAAAAAGACAGCCCCAGCATTTT.

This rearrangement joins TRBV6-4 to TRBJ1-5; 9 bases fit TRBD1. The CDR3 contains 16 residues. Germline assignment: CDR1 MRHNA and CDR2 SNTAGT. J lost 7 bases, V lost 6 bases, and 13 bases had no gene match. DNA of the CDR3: TGTGCCAGCAGAAACCCGGGACAGGGTTTTGGACAGCCCCAGCATTTT. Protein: CASRNPGQGFGQPQHF.

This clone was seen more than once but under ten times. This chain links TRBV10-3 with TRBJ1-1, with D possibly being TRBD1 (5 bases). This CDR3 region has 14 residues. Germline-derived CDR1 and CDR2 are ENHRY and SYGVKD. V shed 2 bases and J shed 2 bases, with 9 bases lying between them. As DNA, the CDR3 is TGTGCCATCAGTGAGATGGGGGGAAACACTGAAGCTTTCTTT. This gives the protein CAISEMGGNTEAFF.

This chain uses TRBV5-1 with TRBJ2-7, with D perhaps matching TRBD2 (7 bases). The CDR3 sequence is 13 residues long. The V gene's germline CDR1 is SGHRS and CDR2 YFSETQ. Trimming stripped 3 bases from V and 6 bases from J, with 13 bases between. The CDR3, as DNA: TGCGCCAGCAGCTGGGGGGGGCTGAGCGAGCAGTACTTC. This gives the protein CASSWGGLSEQYF.

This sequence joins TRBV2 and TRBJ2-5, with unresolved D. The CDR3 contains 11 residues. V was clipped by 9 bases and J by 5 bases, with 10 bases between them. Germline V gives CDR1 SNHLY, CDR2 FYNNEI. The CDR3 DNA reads TGTGCCAGTGCTTCTTTTGAGACCCAGTACTTC. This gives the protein CASASFETQYF.

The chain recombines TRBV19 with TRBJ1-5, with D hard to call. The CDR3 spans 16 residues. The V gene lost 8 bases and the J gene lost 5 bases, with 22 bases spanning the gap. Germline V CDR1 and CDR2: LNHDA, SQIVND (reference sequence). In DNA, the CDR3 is TGTGCCAGTGGCCGATTTAGAGGGCCGGGCCATCAGCCCCAGCATTTT. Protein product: CASGRFRGPGHQPQHF.

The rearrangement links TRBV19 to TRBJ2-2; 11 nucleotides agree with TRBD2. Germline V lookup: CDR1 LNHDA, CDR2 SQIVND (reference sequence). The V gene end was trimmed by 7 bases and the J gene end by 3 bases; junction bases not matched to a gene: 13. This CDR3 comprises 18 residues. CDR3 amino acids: CASTPRASGGRYTGELFF. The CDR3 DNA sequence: TGTGCCAGTACGCCCCGGGCTAGCGGGGGGAGATACACCGGGGAGCTGTTTTTT.

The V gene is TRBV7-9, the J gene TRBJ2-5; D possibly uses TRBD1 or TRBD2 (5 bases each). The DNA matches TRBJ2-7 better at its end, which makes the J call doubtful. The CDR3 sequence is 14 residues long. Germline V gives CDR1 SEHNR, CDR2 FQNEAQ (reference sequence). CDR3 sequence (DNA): TGTGCCAGCAGACAAGAGGGGAGCGCCGACGAGCAGTACTTC. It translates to CASRQEGSADEQYF.

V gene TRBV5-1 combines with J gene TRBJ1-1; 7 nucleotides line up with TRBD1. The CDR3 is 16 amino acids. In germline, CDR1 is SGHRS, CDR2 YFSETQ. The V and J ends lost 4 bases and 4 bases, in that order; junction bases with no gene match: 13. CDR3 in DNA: TGCGCCAGCAGCCCTAGCATGGGACAGACTTCCACTGAAGCTTTCTTT. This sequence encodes CASSPSMGQTSTEAFF.

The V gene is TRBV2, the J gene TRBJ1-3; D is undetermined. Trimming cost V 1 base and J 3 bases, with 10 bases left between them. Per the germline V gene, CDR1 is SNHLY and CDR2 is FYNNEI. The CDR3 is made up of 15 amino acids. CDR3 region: CASSEGGRNGNTIYF. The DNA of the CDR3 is TGTGCCAGCAGTGAAGGAGGACGGAATGGAAACACCATATATTTT.

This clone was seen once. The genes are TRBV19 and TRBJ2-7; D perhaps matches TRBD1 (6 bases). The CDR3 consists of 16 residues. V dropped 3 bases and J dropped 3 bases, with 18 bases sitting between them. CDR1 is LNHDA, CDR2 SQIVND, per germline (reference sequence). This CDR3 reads CASSMTGIEPIYEQYF. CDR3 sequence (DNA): TGTGCCAGTAGTATGACAGGCATCGAGCCTATCTACGAGCAGTACTTC.

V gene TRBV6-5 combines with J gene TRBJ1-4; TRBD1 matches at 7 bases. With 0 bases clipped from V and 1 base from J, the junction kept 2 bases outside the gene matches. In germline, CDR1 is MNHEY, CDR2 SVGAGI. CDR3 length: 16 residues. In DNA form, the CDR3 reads TGTGCCAGCAGTTACTCCTGGACAGGAACTAATGAAAAACTGTTTTTT. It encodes CASSYSWTGTNEKLFF.

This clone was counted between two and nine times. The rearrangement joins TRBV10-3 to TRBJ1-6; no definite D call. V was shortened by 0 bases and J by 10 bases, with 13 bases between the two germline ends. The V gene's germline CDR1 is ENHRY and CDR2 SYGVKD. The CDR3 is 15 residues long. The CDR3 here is CAISESLAKGSPLHF. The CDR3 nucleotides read TGTGCCATCAGTGAGTCGTTGGCGAAAGGGTCACCCCTCCACTTT.

CDR3 region: CASSQDGPGREGGNTIYF. In DNA, the CDR3 is TGCGCCAGCAGCCAAGATGGGCCCGGGAGGGAAGGTGGAAACACCATATATTTT. This chain links TRBV4-3 with TRBJ1-3; unclear D gene. The germline gives CDR1 LGHNA, CDR2 YSLEER. V lost 0 bases and J 3 bases, leaving 18 bases between the germline ends. The CDR3 covers 18 residues.

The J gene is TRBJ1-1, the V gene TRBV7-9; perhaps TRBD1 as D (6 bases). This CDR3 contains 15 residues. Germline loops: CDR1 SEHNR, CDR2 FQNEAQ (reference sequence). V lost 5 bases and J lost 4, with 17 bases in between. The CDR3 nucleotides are TGTGCCAGCAGCCCCCGAGGCAGGGGAAGCACTGAAGCTTTCTTT. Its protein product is CASSPRGRGSTEAFF.

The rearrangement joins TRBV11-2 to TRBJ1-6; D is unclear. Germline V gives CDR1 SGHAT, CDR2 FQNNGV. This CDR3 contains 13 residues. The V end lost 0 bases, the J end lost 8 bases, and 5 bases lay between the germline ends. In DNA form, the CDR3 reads TGTGCCAGCAGCTTAGAGGCAGATTCACCCCTCCACTTT. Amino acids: CASSLEADSPLHF.

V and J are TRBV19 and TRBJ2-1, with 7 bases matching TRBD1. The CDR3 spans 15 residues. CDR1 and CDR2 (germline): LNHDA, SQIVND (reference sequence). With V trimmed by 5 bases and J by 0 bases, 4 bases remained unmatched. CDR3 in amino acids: CASSGQALSYNEQFF. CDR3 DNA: TGTGCCAGTAGTGGACAGGCCCTCTCCTACAATGAGCAGTTCTTC.

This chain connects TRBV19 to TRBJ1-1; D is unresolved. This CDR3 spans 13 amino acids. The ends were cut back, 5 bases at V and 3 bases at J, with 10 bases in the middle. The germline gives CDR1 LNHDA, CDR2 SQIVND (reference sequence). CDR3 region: CASSWTEDTEAFF. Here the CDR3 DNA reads TGTGCCAGTAGTTGGACGGAGGACACTGAAGCTTTCTTT.